The 17 T cell receptor beta chains given below trace back to one sample, sequenced in a study of STAT5B mutations in CD4+ large granular lymphocyte leukemia. Libraries were prepared by immunoSEQ multiplex PCR; TCRdb keeps only in-frame clonotypes and omits some of them. The sample records fewer than 50,000 clones, around 82% being singletons. The sequencing sample was made of CD4+ T cells from blood buffy coats. These receptors originate from a human donor in good health.

V and J are TRBV20-1 and TRBJ1-3; D is uncertain. Trimming removed 1 base at V and 4 bases at J, with 2 bases between. The V gene's germline CDR1 is DFQATT and CDR2 SNEGSKA (reference sequence). The CDR3 has 11 residues. CDR3 DNA: TGCAGTGCTAGAGTAGGAAACACCATATATTTT. It encodes CSARVGNTIYF.

This clone appeared a few times. The chain couples TRBV11-2 to TRBJ2-5; a weak D match, TRBD2 (6 bases). Germline CDR1 reads SGHAT; CDR2 reads FQNNGV. This CDR3 is built from 14 residues. The ends were cut back, 3 bases at V and 7 bases at J, with 15 bases in the middle. The CDR3, as DNA: TGTGCCAGCAGCTTGGACGGTTGGGGGGTGACCCAGTACTTC. Protein: CASSLDGWGVTQYF.

This chain connects TRBV19 to TRBJ1-4; TRBD1 matches 7 bases. Germline V gene data show CDR1 as LNHDA and CDR2 as SQIVND (reference sequence). This CDR3 has 13 amino acids. J gave up 4 bases and V 8 bases, and 4 bases lay outside the gene matches. In DNA form, the CDR3 reads TGTGCCAGTGGGGGGACAGTTAATGAAAAACTGTTTTTT. It yields the protein CASGGTVNEKLFF.

The chain links TRBV4-2 to TRBJ2-5, with 10 bases fitting TRBD2. After removal of 0 bases from V and 5 bases from J, the junction contained 6 bases not matched to a gene. This CDR3 is built from 16 residues. CDR1 is LGHNA and CDR2 is YNFKEQ in the germline V gene. This CDR3 is CASSQDSTSGAETQYF. CDR3 nucleotide sequence: TGTGCCAGCAGCCAAGATTCCACTAGCGGGGCGGAGACCCAGTACTTC.

The rearrangement links TRBV30 to TRBJ1-6; D gene uncertain. Germline V lookup: CDR1 GTSNPN, CDR2 SVGIG (reference sequence). Trimming stripped 0 bases from V and 9 bases from J, with 12 bases between. The CDR3 length is 14 residues. CDR3 sequence: CAWSVGRVGSPLHF. CDR3 sequence (DNA): TGTGCCTGGAGTGTGGGGAGGGTGGGTTCACCCCTCCACTTT. Together with reference TRBV30 and TRBJ1-6, the CDR3 gives the full variable domain: SQTIHQWPATLVQPVGSPLSLECTVEGTSNPNLYWYRQAAGRGLQLLFYSVGIGQISSEVPQNLSASRPQDRQFILSSKKLLLSDSGFYLCAWSVGRVGSPLHFGNGTRLTVT.

This chain uses TRBV27 with TRBJ1-4, with D unresolved. Germline assignment: CDR1 MNHEY and CDR2 SMNVEV (reference sequence). V was pared by 5 bases and J by 7 bases, with 14 bases between. CDR3 length: 14 amino acids. CDR3: CASSPQLVGEKLFF. Here the CDR3 DNA reads TGTGCCAGCAGTCCACAGCTGGTTGGTGAAAAACTGTTTTTT.

This chain joins TRBV5-6 and TRBJ2-7; perhaps TRBD1 as D (6 bases). Trimming pared 1 base from V and 0 bases from J, leaving 20 bases between. Looked up from germline, CDR1 is SGHDT and CDR2 is YYEEEE. The CDR3 sequence is 18 residues long. The DNA of the CDR3 is TGTGCCAGCAGCTTGTTAAACGCCCGACAGGATCCCTCCTACGAGCAGTACTTC. It specifies CASSLLNARQDPSYEQYF.

This clone was recorded only once. The rearrangement uses TRBV5-1 and TRBJ2-7, with D uncertain. The ends were cut back, 5 bases at V and 0 bases at J, with 21 bases in the middle. This CDR3 has 17 amino acids. Germline V gene sequence: CDR1 SGHRS, CDR2 YFSETQ. The CDR3 nucleotides are TGCGCCAGCAGAGCTCTTGTCGTGACACCTAGCTCCTACGAGCAGTACTTC. Encoded protein: CASRALVVTPSSYEQYF.

CDR3 nucleotides: TGTGCCACCAGCAGAGCCCCCCTAGCGGTTGACTACAATGAGCAGTTCTTC. Its translation: CATSRAPLAVDYNEQFF. V gene TRBV15 combines with J gene TRBJ2-1; the match to TRBD2 covers 7 bases. The CDR3 covers 17 residues. Unmatched junction bases numbered 9, after V lost 1 base and J lost 3 bases. Looked up from germline, CDR1 is LNHNV and CDR2 is YYDKDF (reference sequence).

The J gene is TRBJ2-2, the V gene TRBV28; no firm D call. The CDR3 has 16 amino acids. V was shortened by 6 bases and J by 3 bases, with 17 bases between the two germline ends. The germline CDR1 and CDR2 sequences are MDHEN and SYDVKM. The CDR3 nucleotides read TGTGCCAGCAGGTCTGACATGGTGGTTGACACCGGGGAGCTGTTTTTT. This encodes CASRSDMVVDTGELFF.

As to this clone: One end of the junction fails to match germline, which may point to a read error. The V gene is TRBV7-9, the J gene TRBJ2-7; a possible D gene is TRBD1 (6 bases). The CDR3 totals 12 residues. Germline CDR1 and CDR2: SEHNR and FQNEAQ (reference sequence). CDR3 bases: TGTGCCAGCCGGCCAGGGGCCAACGAGCAGTGCTTC. This encodes CASRPGANEQCF.

J is TRBJ2-7 and V is TRBV5-1; perhaps TRBD2 as D (6 bases). CDR1 and CDR2 (germline): SGHRS, YFSETQ. The CDR3 spans 16 residues. Trimming stripped 1 base from V and 0 bases from J, with 14 bases between. The CDR3 is CASSLRLGGSSYEQYF. The CDR3 DNA is TGCGCCAGCAGCTTGAGGTTGGGGGGAAGCTCCTACGAGCAGTACTTC.

V usage is TRBV5-4 and J usage is TRBJ1-4, with 9 nucleotides matching TRBD1. This CDR3 region has 16 residues. V dropped 4 bases and J dropped 4; count of bases not matched to a gene: 8. CDR1 and CDR2 from the germline V gene are SGHNT and YYREEE (reference sequence). The CDR3 sequence: CASSVGQGRGNEKLFF. CDR3 coding DNA: TGTGCCAGCAGCGTGGGACAGGGTCGGGGTAATGAAAAACTGTTTTTT.

This rearrangement joins TRBV10-2 to TRBJ1-1; D gene uncertain. The CDR3 runs 11 residues. The V gene lost 6 bases and the J gene lost 7 bases, with 9 bases spanning the gap. Germline-derived CDR1 and CDR2 are WSHSY and SAAADI. CDR3: CASRGYSEAFF. In DNA form, the CDR3 reads TGCGCCAGCAGGGGCTACAGTGAAGCTTTCTTT.

V gene TRBV5-5 combines with J gene TRBJ2-3, with 7 bases fitting TRBD2. V shed 1 base and J 1 base; nucleotides not matched to a gene: 0. Germline assignment: CDR1 SGHKS and CDR2 YYEKEE (reference sequence). There are 14 residues in the CDR3. CDR3 loop: CASSLTSGTDTQYF. The CDR3, as DNA: TGTGCCAGCAGCTTGACTAGCGGCACAGATACGCAGTATTTT.

The chain's CDR3 is CASSYSRDSYEQYF. The CDR3 bases are TGTGCCAGCAGTTACTCCCGGGACTCCTACGAGCAGTACTTC. This chain links TRBV6-5 with TRBJ2-7, with D possibly being TRBD2 (5 bases). CDR3 length: 14 amino acids. The ends were cut back, 0 bases at V and 0 bases at J, with 6 bases in the middle. In germline, CDR1 is MNHEY, CDR2 SVGAGI.

This sequence joins TRBV9 and TRBJ2-1; TRBD2 matches at 7 bases. The CDR3 runs to 14 residues. V was pared by 5 bases and J by 5 bases, with 7 bases of the junction left unmatched. Germline CDR1 is SGDLS and CDR2 is YYNGEE. The DNA for the CDR3 is TGTGCCAGCAGTCGGGGACTACCAGACAATGAGCAGTTCTTC. Its translation: CASSRGLPDNEQFF.